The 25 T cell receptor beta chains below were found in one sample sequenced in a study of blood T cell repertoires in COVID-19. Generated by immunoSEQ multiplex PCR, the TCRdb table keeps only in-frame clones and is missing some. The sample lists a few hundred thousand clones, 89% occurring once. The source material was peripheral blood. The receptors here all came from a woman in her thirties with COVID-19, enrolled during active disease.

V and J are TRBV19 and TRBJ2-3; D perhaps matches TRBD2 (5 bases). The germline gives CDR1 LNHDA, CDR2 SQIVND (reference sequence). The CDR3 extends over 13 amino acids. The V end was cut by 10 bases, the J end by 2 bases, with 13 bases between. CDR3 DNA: TGTGCCACCAAGGCGGGTCCCACAGATACGCAGTATTTT. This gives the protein CATKAGPTDTQYF.

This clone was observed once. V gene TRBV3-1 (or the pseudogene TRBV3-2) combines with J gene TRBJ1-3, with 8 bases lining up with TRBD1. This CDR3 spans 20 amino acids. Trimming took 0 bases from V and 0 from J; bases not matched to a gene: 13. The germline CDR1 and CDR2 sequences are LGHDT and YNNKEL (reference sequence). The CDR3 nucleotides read TGTGCCAGCAGCCAAGAGTTCAGGGGGCGACCAGGCAACTCTGGAAACACCATATATTTT. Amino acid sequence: CASSQEFRGRPGNSGNTIYF.

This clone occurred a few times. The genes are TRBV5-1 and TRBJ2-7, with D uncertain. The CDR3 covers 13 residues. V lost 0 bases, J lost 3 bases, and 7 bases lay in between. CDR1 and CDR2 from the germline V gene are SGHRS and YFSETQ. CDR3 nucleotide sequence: TGCGCCAGCAGCTTGGGCAGAAACTACGAGCAGTACTTC. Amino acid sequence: CASSLGRNYEQYF.

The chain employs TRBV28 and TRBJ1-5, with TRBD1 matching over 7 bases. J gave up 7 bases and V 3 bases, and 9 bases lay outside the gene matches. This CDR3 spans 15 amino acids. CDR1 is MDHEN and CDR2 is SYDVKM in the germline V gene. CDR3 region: CASSFPGQLIQPQHF. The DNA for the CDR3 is TGTGCCAGCAGTTTTCCGGGACAGTTAATCCAGCCCCAGCATTTT.

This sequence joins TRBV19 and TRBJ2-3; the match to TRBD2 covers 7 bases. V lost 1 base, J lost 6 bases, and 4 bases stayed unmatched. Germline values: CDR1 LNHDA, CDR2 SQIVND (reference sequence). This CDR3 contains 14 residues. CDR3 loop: CASSIVDSGDTQYF. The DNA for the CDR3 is TGTGCCAGTAGTATAGTGGATAGCGGGGATACGCAGTATTTT.

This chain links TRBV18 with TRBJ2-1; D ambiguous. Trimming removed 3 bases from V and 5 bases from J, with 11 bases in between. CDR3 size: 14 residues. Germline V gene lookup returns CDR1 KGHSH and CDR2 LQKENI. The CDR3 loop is CASSPGFQDNEQFF. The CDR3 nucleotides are TGTGCCAGCTCACCTGGTTTCCAGGACAATGAGCAGTTCTTC.

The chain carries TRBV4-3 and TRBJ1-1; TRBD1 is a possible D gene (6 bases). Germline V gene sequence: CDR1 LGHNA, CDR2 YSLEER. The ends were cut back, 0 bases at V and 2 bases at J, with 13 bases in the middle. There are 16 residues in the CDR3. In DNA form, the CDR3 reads TGCGCCAGCAGCCAAGATATTGGGGGCCTTAACACTGAAGCTTTCTTT. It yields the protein CASSQDIGGLNTEAFF.

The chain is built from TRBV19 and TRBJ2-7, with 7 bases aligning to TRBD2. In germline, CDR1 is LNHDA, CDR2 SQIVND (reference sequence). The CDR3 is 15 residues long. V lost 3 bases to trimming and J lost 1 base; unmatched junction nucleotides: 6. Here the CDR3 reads CASSIALATSYEQYF. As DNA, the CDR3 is TGTGCCAGTAGTATTGCACTAGCGACTTCCTACGAGCAGTACTTC.

The CDR3 spells CASSLSLAGGYTDTQYF. The CDR3 nucleotides read TGTGCCAGCAGCTTATCCCTAGCGGGGGGTTACACAGATACGCAGTATTTT. The chain combines TRBV13 with TRBJ2-3, with 11 bases that match TRBD2. Germline CDR1 PRHDT, CDR2 FYEKMQ (reference sequence). The CDR3 covers 17 residues. V shed 2 bases, J shed 2 bases, and the junction held 6 bases outside the gene matches.

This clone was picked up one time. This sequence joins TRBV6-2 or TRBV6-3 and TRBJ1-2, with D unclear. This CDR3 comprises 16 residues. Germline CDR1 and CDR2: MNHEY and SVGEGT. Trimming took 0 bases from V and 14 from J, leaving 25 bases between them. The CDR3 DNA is TGTGCCAGCAGTTACTCGACCGCGGGCGGGGTCCTGGGGAAGACCTTC. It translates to CASSYSTAGGVLGKTF.

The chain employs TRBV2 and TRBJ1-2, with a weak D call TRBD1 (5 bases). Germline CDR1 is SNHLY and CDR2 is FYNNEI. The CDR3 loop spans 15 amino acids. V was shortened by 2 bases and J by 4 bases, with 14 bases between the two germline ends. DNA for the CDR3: TGTGCCAGCAGTGAAAGCTCCAGGGTTCCCTATGGCTACACCTTC. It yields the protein CASSESSRVPYGYTF.

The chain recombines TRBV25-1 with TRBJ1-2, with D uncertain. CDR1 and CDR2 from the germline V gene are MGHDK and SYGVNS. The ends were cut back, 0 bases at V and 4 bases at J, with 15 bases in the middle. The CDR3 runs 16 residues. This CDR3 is CASSEYGVDISYGYTF. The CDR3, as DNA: TGTGCCAGCAGTGAATATGGTGTAGATATTAGCTATGGCTACACCTTC.

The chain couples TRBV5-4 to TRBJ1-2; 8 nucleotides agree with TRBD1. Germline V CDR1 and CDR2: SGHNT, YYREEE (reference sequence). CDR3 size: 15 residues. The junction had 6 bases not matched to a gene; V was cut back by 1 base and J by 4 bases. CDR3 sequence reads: CASSLKGGQGYGYTF. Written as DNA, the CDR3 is TGTGCCAGCAGCTTGAAGGGCGGACAGGGCTATGGCTACACCTTC.

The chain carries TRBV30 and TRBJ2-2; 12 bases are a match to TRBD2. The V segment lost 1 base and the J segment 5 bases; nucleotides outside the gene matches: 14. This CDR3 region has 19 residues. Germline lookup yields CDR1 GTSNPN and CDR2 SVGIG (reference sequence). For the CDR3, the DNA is TGTGCCTGGAGTGGTCCGGGACTAGCGGGTCCGAAGCCAACCGGGGAGCTGTTTTTT. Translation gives CAWSGPGLAGPKPTGELFF.

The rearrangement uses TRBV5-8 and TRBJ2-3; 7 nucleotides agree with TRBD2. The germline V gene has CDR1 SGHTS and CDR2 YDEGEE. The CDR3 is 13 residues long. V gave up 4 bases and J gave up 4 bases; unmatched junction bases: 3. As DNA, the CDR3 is TGTGCCAGCAGCCGTCGGGGGGCAGATACGCAGTATTTT. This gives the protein CASSRRGADTQYF. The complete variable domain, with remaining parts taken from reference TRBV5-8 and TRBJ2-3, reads EAGVTQSPTHLIKTRGQQATLRCSPISGHTSVYWYQQALGLGLQFLLWYDEGEERNRGNFPPRFSGRQFPNYSSELNVNALELEDSALYLCASSRRGADTQYFGPGTRLTVL.

The CDR3 DNA sequence: TGTGCCAGCAGCTTAGATGAGATAGCGGGGGATACGCAGTATTTT. Amino acids: CASSLDEIAGDTQYF. The rearrangement links TRBV7-2 to TRBJ2-3, with 8 nucleotides matching TRBD2. Germline V CDR1 and CDR2: SGHTA, FQGNSA. Unmatched junction bases numbered 6, after V lost 1 base and J lost 6 bases. The CDR3 covers 15 residues.

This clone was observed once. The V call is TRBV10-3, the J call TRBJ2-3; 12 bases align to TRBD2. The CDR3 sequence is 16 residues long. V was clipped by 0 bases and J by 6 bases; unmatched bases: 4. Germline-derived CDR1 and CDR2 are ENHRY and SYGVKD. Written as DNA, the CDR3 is TGTGCCATCAGTGAGTCCCTAGCGGGGGGGCGGGATACGCAGTATTTT. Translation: CAISESLAGGRDTQYF.

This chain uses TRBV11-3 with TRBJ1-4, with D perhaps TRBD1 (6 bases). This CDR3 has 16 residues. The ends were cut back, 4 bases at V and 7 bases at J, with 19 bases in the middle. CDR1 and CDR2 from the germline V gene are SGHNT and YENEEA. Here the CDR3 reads CASSSFSQGLSEKLFF. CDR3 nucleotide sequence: TGTGCCAGCAGCTCCTTCTCACAGGGATTGAGTGAAAAACTGTTTTTT.

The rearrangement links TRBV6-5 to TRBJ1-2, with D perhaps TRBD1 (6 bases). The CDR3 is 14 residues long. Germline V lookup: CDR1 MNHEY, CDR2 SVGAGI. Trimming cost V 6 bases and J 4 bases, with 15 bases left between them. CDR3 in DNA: TGTGCCAGCAGATTGGACAGAGAAGCCTATGGCTACACCTTC. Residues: CASRLDREAYGYTF.

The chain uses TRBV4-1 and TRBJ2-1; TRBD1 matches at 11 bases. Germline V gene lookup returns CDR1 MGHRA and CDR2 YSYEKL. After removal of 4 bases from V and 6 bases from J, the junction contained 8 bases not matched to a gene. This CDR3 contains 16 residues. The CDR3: CASSPMGQGEGNEQFF. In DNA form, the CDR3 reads TGCGCCAGCAGCCCAATGGGACAGGGGGAGGGCAATGAGCAGTTCTTC.

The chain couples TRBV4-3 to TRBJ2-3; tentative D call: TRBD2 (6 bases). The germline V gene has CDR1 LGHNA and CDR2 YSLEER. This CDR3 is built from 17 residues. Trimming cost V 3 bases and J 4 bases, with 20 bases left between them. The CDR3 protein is CASSQFDRREVPDTQYF. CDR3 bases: TGCGCCAGCAGCCAGTTCGATCGCAGGGAGGTTCCAGATACGCAGTATTTT.

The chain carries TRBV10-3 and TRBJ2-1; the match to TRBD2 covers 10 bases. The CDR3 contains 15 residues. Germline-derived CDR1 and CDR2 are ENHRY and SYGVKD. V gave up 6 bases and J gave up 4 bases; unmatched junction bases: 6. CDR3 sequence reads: CAIRDSGGGYNEQFF. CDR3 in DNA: TGTGCCATCAGGGACAGCGGGGGGGGATACAATGAGCAGTTCTTC.

The CDR3 is CASSLEMEGSSPLHF. The CDR3 coding sequence is TGTGCCAGCAGCCTGGAGATGGAGGGGTCCTCACCCCTCCACTTT. The gene calls are TRBV7-8 and TRBJ1-6; tentatively, D is TRBD1 (5 bases). CDR1 is SGHVS, CDR2 FQNEAQ, per germline. Trimming removed 5 bases from V and 10 bases from J, with 18 bases in between. CDR3 size: 15 residues.

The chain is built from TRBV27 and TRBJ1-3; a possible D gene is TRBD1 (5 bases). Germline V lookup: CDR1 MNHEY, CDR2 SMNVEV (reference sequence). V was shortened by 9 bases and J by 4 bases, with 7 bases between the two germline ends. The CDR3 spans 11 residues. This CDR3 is CARKGGNTIYF. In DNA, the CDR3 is TGTGCCAGAAAGGGGGGAAACACCATATATTTT.

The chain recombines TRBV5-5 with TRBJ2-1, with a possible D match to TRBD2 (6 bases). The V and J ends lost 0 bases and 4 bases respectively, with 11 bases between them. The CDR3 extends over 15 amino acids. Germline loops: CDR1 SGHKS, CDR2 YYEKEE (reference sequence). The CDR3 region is CASSLGASAYNEQFF. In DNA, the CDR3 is TGTGCCAGCAGCTTGGGGGCTAGCGCATACAATGAGCAGTTCTTC.